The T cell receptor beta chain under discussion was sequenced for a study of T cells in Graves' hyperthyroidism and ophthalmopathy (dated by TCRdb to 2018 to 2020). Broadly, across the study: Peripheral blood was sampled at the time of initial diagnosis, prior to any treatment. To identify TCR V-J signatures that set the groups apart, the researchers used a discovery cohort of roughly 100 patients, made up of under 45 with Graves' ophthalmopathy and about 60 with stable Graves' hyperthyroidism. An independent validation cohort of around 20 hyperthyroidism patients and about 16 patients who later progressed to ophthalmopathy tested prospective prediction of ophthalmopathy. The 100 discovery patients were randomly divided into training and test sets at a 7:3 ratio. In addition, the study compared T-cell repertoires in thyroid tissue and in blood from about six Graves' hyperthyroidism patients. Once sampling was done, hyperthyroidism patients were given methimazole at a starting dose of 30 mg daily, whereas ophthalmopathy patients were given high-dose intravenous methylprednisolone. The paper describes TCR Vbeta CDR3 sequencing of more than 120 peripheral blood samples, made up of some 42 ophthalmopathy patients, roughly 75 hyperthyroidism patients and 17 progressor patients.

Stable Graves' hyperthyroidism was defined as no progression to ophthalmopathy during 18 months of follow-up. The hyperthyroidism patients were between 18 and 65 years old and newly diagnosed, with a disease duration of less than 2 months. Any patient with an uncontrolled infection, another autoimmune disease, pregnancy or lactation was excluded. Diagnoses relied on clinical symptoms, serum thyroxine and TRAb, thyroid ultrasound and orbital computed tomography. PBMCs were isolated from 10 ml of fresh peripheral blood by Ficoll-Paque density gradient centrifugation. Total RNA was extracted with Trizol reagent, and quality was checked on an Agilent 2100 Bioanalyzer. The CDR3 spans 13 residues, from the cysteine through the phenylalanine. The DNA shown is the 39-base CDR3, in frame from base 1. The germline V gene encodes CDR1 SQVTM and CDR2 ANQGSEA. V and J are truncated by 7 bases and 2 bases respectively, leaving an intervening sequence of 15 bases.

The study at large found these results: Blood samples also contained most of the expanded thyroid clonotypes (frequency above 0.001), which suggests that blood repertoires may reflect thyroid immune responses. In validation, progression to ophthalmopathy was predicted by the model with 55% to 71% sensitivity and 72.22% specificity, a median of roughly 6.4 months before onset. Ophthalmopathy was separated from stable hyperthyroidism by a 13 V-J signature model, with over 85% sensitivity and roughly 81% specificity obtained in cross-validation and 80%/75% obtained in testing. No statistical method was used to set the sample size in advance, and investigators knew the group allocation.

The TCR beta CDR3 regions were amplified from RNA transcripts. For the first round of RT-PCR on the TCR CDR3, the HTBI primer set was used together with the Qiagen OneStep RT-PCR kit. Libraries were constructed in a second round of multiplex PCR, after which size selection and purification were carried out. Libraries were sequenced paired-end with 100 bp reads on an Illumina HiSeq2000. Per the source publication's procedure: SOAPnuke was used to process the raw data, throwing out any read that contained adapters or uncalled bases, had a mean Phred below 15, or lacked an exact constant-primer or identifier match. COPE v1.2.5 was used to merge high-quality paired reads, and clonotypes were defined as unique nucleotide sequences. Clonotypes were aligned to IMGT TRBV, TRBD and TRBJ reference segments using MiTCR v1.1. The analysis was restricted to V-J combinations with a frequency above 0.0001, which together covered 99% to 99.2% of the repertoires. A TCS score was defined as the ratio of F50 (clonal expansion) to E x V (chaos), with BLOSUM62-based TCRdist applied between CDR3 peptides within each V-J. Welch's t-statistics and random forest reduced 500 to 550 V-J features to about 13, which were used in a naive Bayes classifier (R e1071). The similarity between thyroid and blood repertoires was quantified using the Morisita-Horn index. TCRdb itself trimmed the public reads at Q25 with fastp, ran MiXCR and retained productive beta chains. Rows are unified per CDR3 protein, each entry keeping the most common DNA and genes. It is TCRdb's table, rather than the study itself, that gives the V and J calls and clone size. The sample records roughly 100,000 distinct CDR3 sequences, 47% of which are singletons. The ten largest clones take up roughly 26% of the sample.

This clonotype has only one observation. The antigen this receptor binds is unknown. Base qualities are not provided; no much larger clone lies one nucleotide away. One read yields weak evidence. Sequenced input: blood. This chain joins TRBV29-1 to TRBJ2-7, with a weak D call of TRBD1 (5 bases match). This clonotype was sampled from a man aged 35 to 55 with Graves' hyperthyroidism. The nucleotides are TGCAGCGCTGCGACAGTCTCGACCTACGAGCAGTACTTC. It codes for CSAATVSTYEQYF.